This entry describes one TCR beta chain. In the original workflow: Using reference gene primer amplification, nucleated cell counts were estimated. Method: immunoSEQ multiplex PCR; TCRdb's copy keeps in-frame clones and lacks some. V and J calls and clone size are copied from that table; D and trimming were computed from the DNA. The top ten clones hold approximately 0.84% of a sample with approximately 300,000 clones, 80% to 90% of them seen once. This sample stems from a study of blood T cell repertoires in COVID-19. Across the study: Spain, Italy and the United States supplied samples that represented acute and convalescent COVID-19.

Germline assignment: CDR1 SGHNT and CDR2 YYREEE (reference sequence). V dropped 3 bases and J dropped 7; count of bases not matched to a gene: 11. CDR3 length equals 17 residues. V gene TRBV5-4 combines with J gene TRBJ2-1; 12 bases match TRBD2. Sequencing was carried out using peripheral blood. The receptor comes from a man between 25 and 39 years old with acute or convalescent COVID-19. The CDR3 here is CASSWAPGLAGGNEQFF. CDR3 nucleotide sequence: TGTGCCAGCAGCTGGGCTCCGGGACTAGCGGGTGGGAATGAGCAGTTCTTC.